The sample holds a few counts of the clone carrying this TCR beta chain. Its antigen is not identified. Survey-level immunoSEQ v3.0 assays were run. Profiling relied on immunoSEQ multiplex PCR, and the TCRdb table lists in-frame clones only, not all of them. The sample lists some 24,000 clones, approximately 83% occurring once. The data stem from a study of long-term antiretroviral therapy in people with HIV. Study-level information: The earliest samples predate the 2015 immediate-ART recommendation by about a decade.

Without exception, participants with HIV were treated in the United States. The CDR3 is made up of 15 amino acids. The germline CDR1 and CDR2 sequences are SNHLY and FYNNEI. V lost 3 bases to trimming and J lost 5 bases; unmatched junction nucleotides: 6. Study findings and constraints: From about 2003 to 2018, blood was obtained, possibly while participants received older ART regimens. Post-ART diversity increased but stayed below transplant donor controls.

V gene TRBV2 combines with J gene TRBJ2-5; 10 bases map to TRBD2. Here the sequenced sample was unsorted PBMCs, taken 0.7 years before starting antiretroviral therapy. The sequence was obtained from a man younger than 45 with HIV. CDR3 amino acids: CASSDIGTSVETQYF. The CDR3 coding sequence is TGTGCCAGCAGTGATATCGGGACTAGCGTTGAGACCCAGTACTTC.